This record concerns one T cell receptor beta chain sequence. The table lists this clonotype with many counts. Which antigen it targets is not known. Base qualities are not at hand, and no much larger clone is one base apart. To prepare the library, PCR was applied. Instrument on record: Illumina HiSeq 2500. TCR library preparation used molecular barcoding, with unique molecular identifiers applied to normalize quantification of the TCRbeta repertoire. TCRdb redid the processing of the public reads, applying fastp at Q25 and MiXCR, and retained in-frame beta chains. All rows with the same CDR3 protein become a single entry with the most common DNA and genes. The sample table lists tens of thousands of distinct CDR3 sequences, about 5.8% of them with a count of one. The leading ten clones occupy about 7% of the sample. Taken with the paper, the label for treatment or condition translates to: allogeneic hematopoietic cell transplantation with graft depleted of TCRalphabeta T cells and CD19 B cells. The transplant recipients were children given TCRalphabeta/CD19-depleted allogeneic hematopoietic cell grafts.

These data originate in a study of T-cell reconstitution after alpha-beta-depleted transplantation in children (dated by TCRdb to 2016 to 2018). With respect to the entire study: Using TCR repertoire profiling, the study quantitatively followed how T-cell immune reconstitution unfolded in children after TCRalphabeta/CD19-depleted allogeneic hematopoietic cell transplantation.

The V end gives up 3 bases and the J end 7 bases, leaving 7 bases in the junction not matched to a gene. CDR1 and CDR2 are read off the germline V gene as LGHNA and YNFKEQ. Measured from the cysteine to the phenylalanine, the CDR3 is 15 residues long. Just CDR3 DNA is preserved here, 45 bases in frame from base 1. What the study reported, not specific to this receptor: In some patients, the high TCRbeta diversity seen at day 60 was put down to recipient T cells and intrathymic progenitors that had survived conditioning. The apparently early alphabetaT-cell count recovery about two months after transplant was reportedly dependent on only several hundred rapidly expanded clones derived from non-depleted graft cells. Hyperexpanded clone frequencies declined over subsequent months; after one year, T-cell counts and TCRbeta diversity were mostly attributed to newly produced T cells.

Recombination joined TRBV4-2 with TRBJ2-2; 8 nucleotides in the junction match TRBD2. This specimen was PBMCs, mostly from graft donor cells, taken 180 days after TCRalphabeta/CD19-depleted stem cell transplant. The TCR comes from a male patient younger than 18 who had a stem cell transplant for acute myeloid leukemia, so the T cells may come from the graft donor. The CDR3 here reads CASSHAGLEIGELFF. The nucleotide sequence reads as follows: TGTGCCAGCAGCCACGCGGGACTAGAGATCGGGGAGCTGTTTTTT.